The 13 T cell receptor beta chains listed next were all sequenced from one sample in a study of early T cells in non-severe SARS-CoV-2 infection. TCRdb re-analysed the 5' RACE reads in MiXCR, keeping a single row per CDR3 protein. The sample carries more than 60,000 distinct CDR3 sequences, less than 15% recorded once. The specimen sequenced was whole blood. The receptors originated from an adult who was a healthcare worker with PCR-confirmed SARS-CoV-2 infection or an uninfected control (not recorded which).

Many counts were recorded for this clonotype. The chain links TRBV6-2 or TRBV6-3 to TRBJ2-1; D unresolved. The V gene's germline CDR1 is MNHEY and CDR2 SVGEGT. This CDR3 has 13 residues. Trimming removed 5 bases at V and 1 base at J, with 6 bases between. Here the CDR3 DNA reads TGTGCCAGCAGTCCGCCTTCCTACAATGAGCAGTTCTTC. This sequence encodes CASSPPSYNEQFF.

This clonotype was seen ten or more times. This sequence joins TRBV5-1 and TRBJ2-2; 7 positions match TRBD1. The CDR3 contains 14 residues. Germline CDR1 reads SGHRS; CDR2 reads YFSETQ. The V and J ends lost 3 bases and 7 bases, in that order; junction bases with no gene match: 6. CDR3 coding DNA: TGCGCCAGCAGCTCGCCAGGGGGTGGCGGGGAGCTGTTTTTT. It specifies CASSSPGGGGELFF.

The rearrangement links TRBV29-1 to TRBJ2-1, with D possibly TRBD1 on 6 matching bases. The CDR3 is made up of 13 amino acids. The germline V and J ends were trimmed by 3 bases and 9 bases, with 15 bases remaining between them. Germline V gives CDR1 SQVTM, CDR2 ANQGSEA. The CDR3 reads CSVEPIQGGEQFF. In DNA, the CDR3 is TGCAGCGTTGAGCCGATACAGGGCGGTGAGCAGTTCTTC.

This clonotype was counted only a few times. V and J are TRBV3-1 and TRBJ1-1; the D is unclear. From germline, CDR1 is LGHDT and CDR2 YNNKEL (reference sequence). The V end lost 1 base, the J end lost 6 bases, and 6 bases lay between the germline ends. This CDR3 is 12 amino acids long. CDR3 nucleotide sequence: TGTGCCAGCAGCCAAGGGGCCTCTGAAGCTTTCTTT. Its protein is CASSQGASEAFF.

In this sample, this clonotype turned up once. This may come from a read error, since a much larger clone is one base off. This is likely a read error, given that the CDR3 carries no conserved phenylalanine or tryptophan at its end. CDR3 DNA sequence: TGTGCCAGCAGTTTGGGCGGGAGCCCATTGGAGCAGTACTTG. Translated: CASSLGGSPLEQYL. V and J are TRBV27 and TRBJ2-7; 7 bases map to TRBD2. CDR1 is MNHEY, CDR2 SMNVEV, per germline (reference sequence). The CDR3 spans 14 residues. J lost 7 bases, V lost 3 bases, and 9 bases had no gene match.

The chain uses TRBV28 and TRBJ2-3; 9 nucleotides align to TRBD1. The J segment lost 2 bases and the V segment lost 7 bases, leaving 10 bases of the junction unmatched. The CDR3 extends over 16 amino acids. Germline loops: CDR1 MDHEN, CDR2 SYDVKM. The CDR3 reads CASKGQGHPSTDTQYF. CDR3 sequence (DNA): TGTGCCAGCAAAGGACAGGGGCACCCGTCCACAGATACGCAGTATTTT.

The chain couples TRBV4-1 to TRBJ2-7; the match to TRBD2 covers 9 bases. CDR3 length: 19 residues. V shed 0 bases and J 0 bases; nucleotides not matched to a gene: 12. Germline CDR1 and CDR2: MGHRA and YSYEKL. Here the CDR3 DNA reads TGCGCCAGCAGCCAAGATGGAAGTCGGCTAGCGGGATCCTCCTACGAGCAGTACTTC. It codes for CASSQDGSRLAGSSYEQYF.

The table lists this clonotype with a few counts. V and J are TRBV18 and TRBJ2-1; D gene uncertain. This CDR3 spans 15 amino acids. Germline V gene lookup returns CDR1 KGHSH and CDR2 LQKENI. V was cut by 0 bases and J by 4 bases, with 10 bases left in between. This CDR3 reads CASSPPRTDYNEQFF. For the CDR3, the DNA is TGTGCCAGCTCACCACCCCGGACGGATTACAATGAGCAGTTCTTC.

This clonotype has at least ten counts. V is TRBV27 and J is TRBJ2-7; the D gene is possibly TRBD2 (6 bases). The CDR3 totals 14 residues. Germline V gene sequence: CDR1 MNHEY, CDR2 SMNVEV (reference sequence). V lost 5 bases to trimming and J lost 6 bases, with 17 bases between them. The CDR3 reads CASSGNRGAGEQYF. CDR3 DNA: TGTGCCAGCAGTGGTAACCGAGGAGCGGGCGAGCAGTACTTC.

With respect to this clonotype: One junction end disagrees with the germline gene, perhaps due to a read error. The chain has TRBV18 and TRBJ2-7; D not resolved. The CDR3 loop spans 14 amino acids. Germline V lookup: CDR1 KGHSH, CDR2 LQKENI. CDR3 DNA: TGTGCCAGCACACCACTGGGCAGCTCCTACGAGCAGTACTTC. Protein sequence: CASTPLGSSYEQYF.

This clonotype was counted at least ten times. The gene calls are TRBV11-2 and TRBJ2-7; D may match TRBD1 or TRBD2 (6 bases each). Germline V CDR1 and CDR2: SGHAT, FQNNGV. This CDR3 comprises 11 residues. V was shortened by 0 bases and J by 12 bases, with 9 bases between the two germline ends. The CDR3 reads CASSLDRGPYF. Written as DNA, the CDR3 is TGTGCCAGCAGCTTAGATCGGGGGCCGTACTTC.

The CDR3 nucleotides read TGTGCCAGCTCACCGTCTAAAAGTTCTAATGAAAAACTGTTTTTT. This sequence encodes CASSPSKSSNEKLFF. The rearrangement uses TRBV18 and TRBJ1-4; D gene uncertain. Germline V gene lookup returns CDR1 KGHSH and CDR2 LQKENI. Trimming shortened V by 3 bases and J by 3 bases, and 11 bases separated the two germline ends. This CDR3 is 15 amino acids long.

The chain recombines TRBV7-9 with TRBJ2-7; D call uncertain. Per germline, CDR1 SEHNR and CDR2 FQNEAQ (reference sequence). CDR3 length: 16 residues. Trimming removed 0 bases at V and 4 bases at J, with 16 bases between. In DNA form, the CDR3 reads TGTGCCAGCAGCTTAGCTATAGGGATTGCTCTGTACGAGCAGTACTTC. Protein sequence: CASSLAIGIALYEQYF.